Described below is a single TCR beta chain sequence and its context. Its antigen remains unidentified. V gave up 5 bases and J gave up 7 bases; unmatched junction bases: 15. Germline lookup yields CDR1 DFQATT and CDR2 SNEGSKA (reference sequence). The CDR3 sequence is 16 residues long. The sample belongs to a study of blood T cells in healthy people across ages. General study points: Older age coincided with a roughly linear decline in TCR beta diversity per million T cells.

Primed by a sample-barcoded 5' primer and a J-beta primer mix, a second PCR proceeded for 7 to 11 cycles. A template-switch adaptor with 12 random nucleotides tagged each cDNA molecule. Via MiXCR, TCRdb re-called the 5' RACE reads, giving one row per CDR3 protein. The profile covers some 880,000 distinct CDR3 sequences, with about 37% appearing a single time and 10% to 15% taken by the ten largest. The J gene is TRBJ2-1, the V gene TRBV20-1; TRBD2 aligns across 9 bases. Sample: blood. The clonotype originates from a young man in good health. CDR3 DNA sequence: TGCAGTGCTGGGGGCCGGCGGGAGGGATTGAAGAATGAGCAGTTCTTC. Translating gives CSAGGRREGLKNEQFF.